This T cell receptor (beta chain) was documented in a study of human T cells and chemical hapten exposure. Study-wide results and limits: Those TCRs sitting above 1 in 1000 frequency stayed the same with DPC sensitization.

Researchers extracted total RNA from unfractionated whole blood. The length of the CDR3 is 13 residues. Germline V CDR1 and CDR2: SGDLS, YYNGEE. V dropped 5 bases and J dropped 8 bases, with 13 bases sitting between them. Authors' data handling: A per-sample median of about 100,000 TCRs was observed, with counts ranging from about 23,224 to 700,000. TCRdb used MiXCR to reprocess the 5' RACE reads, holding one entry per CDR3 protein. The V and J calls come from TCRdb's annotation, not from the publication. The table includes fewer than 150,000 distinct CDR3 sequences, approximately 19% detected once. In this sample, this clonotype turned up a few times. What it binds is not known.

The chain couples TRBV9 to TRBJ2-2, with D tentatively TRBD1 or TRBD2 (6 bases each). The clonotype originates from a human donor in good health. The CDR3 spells CASSSGGGGELFF. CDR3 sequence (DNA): TGTGCCAGCAGTTCCGGGGGCGGAGGGGAGCTGTTTTTT.